The clone carrying this T cell receptor beta chain was recorded once. Unexposed donor CD4+ T cells date from about 2010-2019, before the COVID-19 pandemic. This entry comes from a study of CD4 T cells in relation to SARS-CoV-2 and coronaviruses. The method was immunoSEQ multiplex PCR; TCRdb's version includes in-frame clones alone and lacks a portion of them. Of 65,000 or so clones listed, about 94% are singletons. Germline V lookup: CDR1 SGHVS, CDR2 FNYEAQ. V was cut by 6 bases and J by 8 bases, with 17 bases left in between. This CDR3 has 14 amino acids. The sequenced sample consisted of naive CD4+ T cells from PBMCs. Indicated subset: naive CD4+ T cells isolated by negative enrichment. This receptor was taken from a human donor in good health. The chain recombines TRBV7-6 with TRBJ2-1, with D unresolved. DNA of the CDR3: TGTGCCAGCAGTTCAAGCCCTACATTTGATGAGCAGTTCTTC. It encodes CASSSSPTFDEQFF.